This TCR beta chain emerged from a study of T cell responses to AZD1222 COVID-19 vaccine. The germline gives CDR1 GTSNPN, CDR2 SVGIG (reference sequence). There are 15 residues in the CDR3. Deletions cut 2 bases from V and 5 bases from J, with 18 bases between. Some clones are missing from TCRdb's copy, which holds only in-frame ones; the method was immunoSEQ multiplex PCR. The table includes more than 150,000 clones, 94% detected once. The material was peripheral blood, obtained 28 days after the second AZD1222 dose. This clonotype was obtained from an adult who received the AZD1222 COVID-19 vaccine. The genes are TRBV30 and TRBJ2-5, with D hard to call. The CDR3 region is CAWSRTVTLEETQYF. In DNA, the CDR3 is TGTGCCTGGAGTCGGACCGTAACCCTTGAGGAGACCCAGTACTTC.